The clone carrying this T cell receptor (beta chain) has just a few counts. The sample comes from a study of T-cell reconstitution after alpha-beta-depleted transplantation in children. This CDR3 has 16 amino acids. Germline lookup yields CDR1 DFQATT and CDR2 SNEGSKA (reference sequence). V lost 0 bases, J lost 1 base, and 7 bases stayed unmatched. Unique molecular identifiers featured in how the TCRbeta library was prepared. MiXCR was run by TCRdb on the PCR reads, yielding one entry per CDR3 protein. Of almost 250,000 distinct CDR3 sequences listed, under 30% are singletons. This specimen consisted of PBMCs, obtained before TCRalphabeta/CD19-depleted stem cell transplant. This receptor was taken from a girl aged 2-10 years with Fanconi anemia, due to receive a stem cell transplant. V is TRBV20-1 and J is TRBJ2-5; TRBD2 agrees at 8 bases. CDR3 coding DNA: TGCAGTGCTAGAGATTGGGGCGGGGGGCTCCAAGAGACCCAGTACTTC. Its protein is CSARDWGGGLQETQYF.